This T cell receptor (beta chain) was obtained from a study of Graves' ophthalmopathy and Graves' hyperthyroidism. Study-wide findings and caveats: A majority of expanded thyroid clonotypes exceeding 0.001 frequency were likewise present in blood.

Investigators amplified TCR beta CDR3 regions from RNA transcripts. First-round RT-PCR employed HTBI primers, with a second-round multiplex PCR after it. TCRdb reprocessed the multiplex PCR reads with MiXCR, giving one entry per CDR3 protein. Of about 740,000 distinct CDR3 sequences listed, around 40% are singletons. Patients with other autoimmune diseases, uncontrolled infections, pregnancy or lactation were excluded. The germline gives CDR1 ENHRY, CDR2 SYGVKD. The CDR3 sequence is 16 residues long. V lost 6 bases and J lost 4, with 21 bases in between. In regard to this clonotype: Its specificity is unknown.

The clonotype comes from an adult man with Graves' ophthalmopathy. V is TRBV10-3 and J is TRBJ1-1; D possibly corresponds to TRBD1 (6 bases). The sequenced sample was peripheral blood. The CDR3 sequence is CAISEPTGQTFTEAFF. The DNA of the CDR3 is TGTGCCATCAGCGAACCCACAGGACAGACTTTCACTGAAGCTTTCTTT.